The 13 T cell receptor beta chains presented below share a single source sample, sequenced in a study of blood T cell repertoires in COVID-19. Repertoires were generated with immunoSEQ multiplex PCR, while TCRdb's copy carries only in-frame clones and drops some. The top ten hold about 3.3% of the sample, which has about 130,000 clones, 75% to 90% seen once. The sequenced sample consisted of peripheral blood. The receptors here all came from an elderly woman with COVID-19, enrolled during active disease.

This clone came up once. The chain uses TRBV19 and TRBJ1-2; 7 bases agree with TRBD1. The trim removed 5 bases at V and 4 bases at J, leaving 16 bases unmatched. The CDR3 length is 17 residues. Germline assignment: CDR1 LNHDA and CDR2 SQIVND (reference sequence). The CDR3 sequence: CASSPGTVPFSGYGYTF. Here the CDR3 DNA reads TGTGCCAGTAGTCCCGGGACAGTCCCCTTCTCTGGCTATGGCTACACCTTC. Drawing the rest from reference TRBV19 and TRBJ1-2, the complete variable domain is DGGITQSPKYLFRKEGQNVTLSCEQNLNHDAMYWYRQDPGQGLRLIYYSQIVNDFQKGDIAEGYSVSREKKESFPLTVTSAQKNPTAFYLCASSPGTVPFSGYGYTFGSGTRLTVV.

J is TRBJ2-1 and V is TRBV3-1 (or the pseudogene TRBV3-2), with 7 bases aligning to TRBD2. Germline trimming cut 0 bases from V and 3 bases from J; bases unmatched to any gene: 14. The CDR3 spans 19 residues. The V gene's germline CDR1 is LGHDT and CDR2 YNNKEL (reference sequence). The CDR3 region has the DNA TGTGCCAGCAGCCAAGATCGAGTCGGAATAGCGGGTCGCTACAATGAGCAGTTCTTC. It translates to CASSQDRVGIAGRYNEQFF.

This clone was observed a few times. For the CDR3, the DNA is TGTGCCAGCAGCCAGCGACTAGGGGACAATGAGCAGTTCTTC. Residues: CASSQRLGDNEQFF. V gene TRBV7-2 combines with J gene TRBJ2-1; D may be TRBD2 (6 bases). Trimming removed 5 bases at V and 5 bases at J, with 13 bases between. Per germline, CDR1 SGHTA and CDR2 FQGNSA. The length of the CDR3 is 14 residues.

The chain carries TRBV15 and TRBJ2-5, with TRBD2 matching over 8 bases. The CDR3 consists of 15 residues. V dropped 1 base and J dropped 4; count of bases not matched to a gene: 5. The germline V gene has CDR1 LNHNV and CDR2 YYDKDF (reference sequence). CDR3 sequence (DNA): TGTGCCACCAGCAGAGGGGGACTAGAGAGAGAGACCCAGTACTTC. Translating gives CATSRGGLERETQYF.

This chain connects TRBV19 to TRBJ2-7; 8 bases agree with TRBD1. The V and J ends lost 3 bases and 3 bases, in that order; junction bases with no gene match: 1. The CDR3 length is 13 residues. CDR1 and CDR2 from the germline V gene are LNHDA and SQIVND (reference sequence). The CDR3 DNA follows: TGTGCCAGTAGTATCGGACAGGGCTACGAGCAGTACTTC. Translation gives CASSIGQGYEQYF.

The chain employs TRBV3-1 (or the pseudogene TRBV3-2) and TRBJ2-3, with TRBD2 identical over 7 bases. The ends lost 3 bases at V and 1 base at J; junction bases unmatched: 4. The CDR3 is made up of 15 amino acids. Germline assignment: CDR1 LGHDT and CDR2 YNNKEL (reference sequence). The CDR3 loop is CASSQSGAGTDTQYF. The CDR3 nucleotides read TGTGCCAGCAGCCAGAGCGGGGCGGGCACAGATACGCAGTATTTT.

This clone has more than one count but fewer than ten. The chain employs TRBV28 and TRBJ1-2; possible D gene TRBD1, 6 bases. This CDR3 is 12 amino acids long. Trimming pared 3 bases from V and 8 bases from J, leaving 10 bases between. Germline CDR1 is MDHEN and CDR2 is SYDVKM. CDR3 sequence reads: CASSFAGVGYTF. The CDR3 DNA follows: TGTGCCAGCAGTTTTGCAGGGGTCGGCTACACCTTC.

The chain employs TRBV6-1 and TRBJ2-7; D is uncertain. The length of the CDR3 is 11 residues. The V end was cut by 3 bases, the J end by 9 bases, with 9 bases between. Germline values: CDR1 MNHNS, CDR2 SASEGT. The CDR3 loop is CASSDPPWQYF. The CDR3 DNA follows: TGTGCCAGCAGTGACCCCCCCTGGCAGTACTTC.

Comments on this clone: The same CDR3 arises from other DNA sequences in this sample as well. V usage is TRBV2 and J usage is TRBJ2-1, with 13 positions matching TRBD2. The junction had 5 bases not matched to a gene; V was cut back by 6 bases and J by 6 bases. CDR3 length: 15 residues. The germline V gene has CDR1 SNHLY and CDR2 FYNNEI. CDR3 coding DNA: TGTGCCAGCAGCCCGGGACTAGCGGGGATCAATGAGCAGTTCTTC. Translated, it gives CASSPGLAGINEQFF.

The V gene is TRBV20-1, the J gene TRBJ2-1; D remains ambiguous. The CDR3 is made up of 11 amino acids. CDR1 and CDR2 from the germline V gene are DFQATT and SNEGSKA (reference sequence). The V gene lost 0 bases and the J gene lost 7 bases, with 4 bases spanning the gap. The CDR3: CSARERNEQFF. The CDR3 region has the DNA TGCAGTGCTAGAGAACGGAATGAGCAGTTCTTC.

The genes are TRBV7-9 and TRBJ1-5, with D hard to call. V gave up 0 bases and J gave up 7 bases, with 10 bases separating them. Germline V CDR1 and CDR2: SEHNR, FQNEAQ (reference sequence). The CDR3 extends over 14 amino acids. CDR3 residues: CASSLANSRQPQHF. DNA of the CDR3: TGTGCCAGCAGCTTAGCAAACAGTAGACAGCCCCAGCATTTT.

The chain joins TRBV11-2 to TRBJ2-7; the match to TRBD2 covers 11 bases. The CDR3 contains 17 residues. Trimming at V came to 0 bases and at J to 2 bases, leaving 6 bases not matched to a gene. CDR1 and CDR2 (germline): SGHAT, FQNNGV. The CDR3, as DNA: TGTGCCAGCAGCTTAGAAAGACTAGCGGGATCCCCCTACGAGCAGTACTTC. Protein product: CASSLERLAGSPYEQYF.

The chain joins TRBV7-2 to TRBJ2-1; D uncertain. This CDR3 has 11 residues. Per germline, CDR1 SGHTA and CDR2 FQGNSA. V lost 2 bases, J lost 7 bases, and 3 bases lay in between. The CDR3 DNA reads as TGTGCCAGCAGCTTACAAAATGAGCAGTTCTTC. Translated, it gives CASSLQNEQFF.